This T cell receptor beta chain was found in a study of blood T cell repertoires in COVID-19. In the study overall: Samples representing acute and convalescent COVID-19 were sourced from the United States, Italy and Spain. The cDNA or gDNA used as material had been derived from T cells, B-cell-depleted T cells, or PBMCs.

This clone was detected a few times. Original analysis: Nucleated cell counts were estimated from reference gene primer amplification. Libraries were prepared by immunoSEQ multiplex PCR; TCRdb keeps only in-frame clonotypes and omits some of them. V and J calls and clone size are given by that table; D and trimming were obtained from the DNA. The data contain around 250,000 clones, about nine tenths of them singletons. In germline, CDR1 is LNHDA, CDR2 SQIVND (reference sequence). V lost 5 bases, J lost 5 bases, and 4 bases stayed unmatched. This CDR3 is 14 amino acids long. The source is a woman in her twenties or thirties with active or convalescent COVID-19. The chain recombines TRBV19 with TRBJ1-5, with 9 bases identical to TRBD1. The sequenced sample consisted of peripheral blood. The CDR3 spells CASSYRGPDQPQHF. The CDR3 DNA reads TGTGCCAGTAGTTACAGGGGGCCCGATCAGCCCCAGCATTTT.